This paragraph covers one TCR beta chain sequence. The sample originates from a study of CD8+ T cells in alopecia areata. Across the study: Each of the treated patients was given oral tofacitinib, 5 to 10 mg twice daily, for moderate-to-severe alopecia areata.

It was cDNA, reverse transcribed from extracted RNA, that served as the sequencing template. TCRdb's copy holds only in-frame clones and misses some; the assay was immunoSEQ multiplex PCR. The table has 7,400 or so clones, 60% to 65% seen once. With 3 bases removed from V and 5 bases from J, the gap between germline ends came to 16 bases. Germline CDR1 and CDR2: MGHRA and YSYEKL. The CDR3 spans 15 residues. Treatment denoted: oral pan-JAK inhibitor, 5-10 mg twice daily. The study team obtained lesional scalp punch biopsies and peripheral blood from alopecia areata patients. The chain combines TRBV4-1 with TRBJ1-1; D may be TRBD1 (5 bases). This sequence was found in a human donor with alopecia areata. The input for sequencing was skin, taken at week 4, from a patient treated with tofacitinib. The CDR3, as DNA: TGCGCCAGCAGCCAGGGGGACCCCCGCGGAACTGAAGCTTTCTTT. Encoded protein: CASSQGDPRGTEAFF.